These T cell receptor beta chains were read from a single sample in a study of CD8 T cells in ankylosing spondylitis. TCRdb independently ran MiXCR on the 5' RACE reads; one entry per CDR3 protein. The repertoire holds some 450,000 distinct CDR3 sequences, with 15% to 20% as singletons. Sequenced material: blood, either unsorted or a sorted T cell fraction (not recorded which). The receptor source for this set is a male donor with ankylosing spondylitis. The CDR3 runs from the conserved cysteine through the conserved F or W. A D gene is named only where the DNA matches it firmly. Not all rows give a size; the values are once, few, many and, for expanded clones, a class.

>NA|TRBJ2-3|TRBV30|NA
CAWNRGDTQYF
TGTGCCTGGAACCGCGGTGATACGCAGTATTTT
>TRBD1|TRBJ2-1|TRBV12-3/TRBV12-4|NA
CASSLNPGTARNEQFF
TGTGCCAGCAGTTTAAACCCCGGGACAGCGCGCAATGAGCAGTTCTTC
>TRBD2|TRBJ2-3|TRBV20-1|few
CSASPSGGKTDTQYF
TGCAGTGCTAGTCCTAGCGGGGGAAAAACAGATACGCAGTATTTT
>NA|TRBJ1-3|TRBV12-3/TRBV12-4|few
CASRLGGPKNTIYF
TGTGCCAGCAGGCTGGGGGGACCGAAAAACACCATATATTTT
>NA|TRBJ2-1|TRBV12-3/TRBV12-4|many
CASTWSYNEQFF
TGTGCCAGCACCTGGAGCTACAATGAGCAGTTCTTC
>NA|TRBJ1-1|TRBV4-1|many
CASSQVQGSGMNTEAFF
TGCGCCAGCAGCCAAGTTCAGGGATCGGGGATGAACACTGAAGCTTTCTTT
>TRBD1|TRBJ1-6|TRBV5-6|once
CASSSYDREDSPLHF
TGTGCCAGCAGCTCCTACGACAGGGAAGACTCACCCCTCCACTTT
>NA|TRBJ2-2|TRBV29-1|NA
CSVEPHTGELFF
TGCAGCGTTGAACCCCACACCGGGGAGCTGTTTTTT
>TRBD1|TRBJ2-1|TRBV6-4|few
CASSVTGAFYNEQFF
TGTGCCAGCAGTGTGACAGGGGCCTTCTACAATGAGCAGTTCTTC
>NA|TRBJ1-2|TRBV12-3/TRBV12-4|few
CASSPPGTPYGYTF
TGTGCCAGCAGTCCACCCGGGACACCGTATGGCTACACCTTC
>NA|TRBJ2-1|TRBV3-1|NA
CASSRTNAQDNEQFF
TGTGCCAGCAGTCGAACAAATGCTCAGGACAATGAGCAGTTCTTC
>NA|TRBJ1-1|TRBV18|NA
CASSPKAEEAFF
TGTGCCAGCTCACCCAAAGCGGAAGAAGCTTTCTTT
>NA|TRBJ2-1|TRBV7-9|NA
CASSSNHWYNEQFF
TGTGCCAGCAGCTCAAATCACTGGTACAATGAGCAGTTCTTC
>NA|TRBJ2-2|TRBV20-1|NA
CSAPQGPGELFF
TGCAGTGCCCCCCAGGGGCCCGGGGAGCTGTTTTTT
>TRBD2|TRBJ2-6|TRBV2|few
CARGGSSGANVLTF
TGTGCCAGGGGAGGGAGCTCTGGGGCCAACGTCCTGACTTTC
>NA|TRBJ1-1|TRBV29-1|NA
CSSGRWNTEAFF
TGCAGCTCGGGACGGTGGAACACTGAAGCTTTCTTT
>NA|TRBJ1-1|TRBV20-1|NA
CSARADRNTEAFF
TGCAGTGCTAGAGCGGACAGGAACACTGAAGCTTTCTTT
>NA|TRBJ1-6|TRBV5-1|NA
CASSLAMGKEPLHF
TGCGCCAGCAGCTTGGCCATGGGAAAGGAACCCCTCCACTTT
>TRBD2|TRBJ2-7|TRBV20-1|NA
CSARSGGRDEQYF
TGCAGTGCCAGAAGCGGGGGGCGGGATGAGCAGTACTTC
>NA|TRBJ2-3|TRBV5-1|few
CASSFTQGNTQYF
TGCGCCAGCAGCTTCACACAGGGAAATACGCAGTATTTT
>NA|TRBJ2-1|TRBV10-3|few
CAIRGASSYNEQFF
TGTGCCATCAGGGGAGCGAGCTCCTACAATGAGCAGTTCTTC
>NA|TRBJ2-1|TRBV27|few
CASSKETGVSVNEQFF
TGTGCCAGCAGTAAGGAGACAGGCGTTTCCGTCAATGAGCAGTTCTTC
>TRBD2|TRBJ2-3|TRBV6-5|NA
CASSSRGGPSDTQYF
TGTGCCAGCAGTTCCCGGGGGGGCCCCTCGGATACGCAGTATTTT
>NA|TRBJ2-7|TRBV2|few
CASSVGRLVEVRF
TGTGCCAGCAGTGTCGGTCGGTTGGTAGAGGTTCGCTTC
>NA|TRBJ1-1|TRBV5-1|many
CASSLAGRYTEAFF
TGCGCCAGCAGCTTGGCCGGGCGTTACACTGAAGCTTTCTTT
>NA|TRBJ2-6|TRBV2|NA
CASSIGANVLTF
TGTGCCAGCAGTATTGGGGCCAACGTCCTTACTTTC
>NA|TRBJ2-2|TRBV7-9|NA
CASSSGGTKTNTGELFF
TGTGCCAGCAGCTCCGGGGGGACAAAGACGAACACCGGGGAGCTGTTTTTT
>NA|TRBJ2-5|TRBV7-2|many
CASSFGQQETQYF
TGTGCCAGCAGCTTTGGACAGCAAGAGACCCAGTACTTC
>NA|TRBJ1-1|TRBV20-1|few
CSPLDYRPGATEAFF
TGCAGTCCCCTAGATTACCGACCGGGGGCCACTGAAGCTTTCTTT
>NA|TRBJ2-5|TRBV4-1|few
CASSQDPQQETQYF
TGCGCCAGCAGCCAAGATCCACAACAAGAGACCCAGTACTTC
>NA|TRBJ1-5|TRBV27|many
CASSLLSGGEPQHF
TGTGCCAGCAGTTTATTGTCCGGAGGAGAGCCCCAGCATTTT
>TRBD2|TRBJ2-2|TRBV7-2|few
CASLFRASGQNTGELFF
TGTGCCAGCCTTTTTAGAGCTAGCGGACAGAACACCGGGGAGCTGTTTTTT
>NA|TRBJ2-7|TRBV5-1|few
CASSLVGLRRSYEQYF
TGCGCCAGCAGCTTGGTGGGACTCCGGAGGTCCTACGAGCAGTACTTC
>NA|TRBJ2-7|TRBV12-3/TRBV12-4|NA
CASRSLSQTNSYEQYF
TGTGCCAGCAGATCCCTCTCCCAGACTAACTCCTACGAGCAGTACTTC
>NA|TRBJ2-5|TRBV6-2/TRBV6-3|few
CASSYVKGVQETQYF
TGTGCCAGCAGTTACGTCAAAGGGGTCCAAGAGACCCAGTACTTC
>TRBD1|TRBJ2-5|TRBV5-1|few
CASSRRTGSQETQYF
TGCGCCAGCAGCCGCCGGACAGGGTCCCAAGAGACCCAGTACTTC
>TRBD1|TRBJ2-7|TRBV7-9|NA
CASSLTGGKYEQYF
TGTGCCAGCAGCTTGACAGGGGGCAAATACGAGCAGTACTTC
>TRBD2|TRBJ2-4|TRBV11-2|NA
CASSASKPGGNIQYF
TGTGCCAGCAGCGCCTCTAAGCCGGGAGGGAACATTCAGTACTTC
>NA|TRBJ2-1|TRBV28|NA
CASSLRGSGYNEQFF
TGTGCCAGCAGCCTCAGGGGTAGCGGATACAATGAGCAGTTCTTC
>NA|TRBJ2-2|TRBV6-1|few
CASRPSRARNTGELFF
TGTGCCAGCAGACCCTCGCGGGCGAGGAACACCGGGGAGCTGTTTTTT
>NA|TRBJ2-1|TRBV20-1|many
CSASRTAYNEQFF
TGCAGTGCTTCACGGACAGCCTACAATGAGCAGTTCTTC
>NA|TRBJ2-3|TRBV6-2/TRBV6-3|once
CASSHARHQGSTDTQYF
TGTGCCAGCAGCCATGCTAGGCACCAAGGATCCACAGATACGCAGTATTTT
>NA|TRBJ1-1|TRBV18|few
CASSQTGGTEAFF
TGTGCCAGCTCACAGACAGGCGGCACTGAAGCTTTCTTT
>NA|TRBJ2-3|TRBV27|NA
CASRGTGGTDTQYF
TGTGCCAGCAGGGGGACGGGGGGCACAGATACGCAGTATTTT
>NA|TRBJ1-1|TRBV4-2|few
CASSQDGGDTEAFF
TGTGCCAGCAGCCAAGATGGAGGAGACACTGAAGCTTTCTTT
>NA|TRBJ1-1|TRBV6-6|NA
CASSRKGRDEAFF
TGTGCCAGCAGTCGTAAGGGGAGGGATGAAGCTTTCTTT
>TRBD2|TRBJ2-3|TRBV5-6|few
CASSPGLAGGIADTQYF
TGTGCCAGCAGTCCGGGACTAGCGGGGGGAATAGCAGATACGCAGTATTTT
>TRBD1|TRBJ2-4|TRBV5-1|few
CASSLDGDRGTKNIQYF
TGCGCCAGCAGCTTGGATGGGGACAGGGGGACCAAAAACATTCAGTACTTC
>NA|TRBJ2-1|TRBV2|NA
CASSEGVRIYNEQFF
TGTGCCAGCAGTGAAGGGGTAAGGATCTACAATGAGCAGTTCTTC
>TRBD1|TRBJ1-1|TRBV14|NA
CASSQAGDRMNTEAFF
TGTGCCAGCAGCCAAGCGGGGGACAGGATGAACACTGAAGCTTTCTTT
>TRBD1|TRBJ2-3|TRBV12-3/TRBV12-4|many
CASSTGTGSDTQYF
TGTGCCAGCAGTACCGGGACAGGGTCAGATACGCAGTATTTT
>NA|TRBJ2-6|TRBV27|few
CASSAIEAGANVLTF
TGTGCCAGCAGTGCAATCGAGGCTGGGGCCAACGTCCTGACTTTC
>TRBD2|TRBJ2-7|TRBV18|NA
CASSLPGSLAGSYEQYF
TGTGCCAGCTCACTTCCCGGATCACTAGCGGGCTCCTACGAGCAGTACTTC
>TRBD1|TRBJ2-2|TRBV5-1|NA
CASPLENRGPGELFF
TGCGCCAGCCCCTTGGAGAACAGGGGGCCCGGGGAGCTGTTTTTT
>TRBD2|TRBJ2-1|TRBV6-2/TRBV6-3|NA
CASSYWEGTYNEQFF
TGTGCCAGCAGTTATTGGGAGGGGACCTACAATGAGCAGTTCTTC